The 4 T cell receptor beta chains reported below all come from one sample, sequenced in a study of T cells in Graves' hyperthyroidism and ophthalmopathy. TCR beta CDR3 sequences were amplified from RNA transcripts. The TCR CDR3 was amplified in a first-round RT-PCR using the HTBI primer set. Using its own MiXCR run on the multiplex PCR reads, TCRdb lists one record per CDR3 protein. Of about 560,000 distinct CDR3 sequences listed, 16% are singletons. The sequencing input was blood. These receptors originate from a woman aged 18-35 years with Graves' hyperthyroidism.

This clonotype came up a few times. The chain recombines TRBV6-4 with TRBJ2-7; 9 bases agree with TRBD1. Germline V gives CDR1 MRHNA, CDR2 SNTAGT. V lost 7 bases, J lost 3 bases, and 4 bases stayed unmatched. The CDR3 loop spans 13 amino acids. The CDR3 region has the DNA TGTGCCAGCACAAGACAGGGGGACTACGAGCAGTACTTC. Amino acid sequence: CASTRQGDYEQYF.

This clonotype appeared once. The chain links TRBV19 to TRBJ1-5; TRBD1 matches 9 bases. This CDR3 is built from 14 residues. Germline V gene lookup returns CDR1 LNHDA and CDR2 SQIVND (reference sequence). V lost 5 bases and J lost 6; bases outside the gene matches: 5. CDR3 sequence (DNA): TGTGCCAGTAGTGGGACAGGGATAGGTCAGCCCCAGCATTTT. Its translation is CASSGTGIGQPQHF.

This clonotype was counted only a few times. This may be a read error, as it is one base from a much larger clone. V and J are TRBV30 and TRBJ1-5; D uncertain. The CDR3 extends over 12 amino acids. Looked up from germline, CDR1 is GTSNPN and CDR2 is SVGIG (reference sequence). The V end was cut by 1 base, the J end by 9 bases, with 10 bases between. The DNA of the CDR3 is TGTGCCTGGAGTGAAGTGGAAGGGCCCCAGCATTTT. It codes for CAWSEVEGPQHF.

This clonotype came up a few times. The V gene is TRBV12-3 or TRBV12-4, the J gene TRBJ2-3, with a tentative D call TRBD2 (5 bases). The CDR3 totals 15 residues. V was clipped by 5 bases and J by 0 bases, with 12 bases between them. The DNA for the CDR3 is TGTGCCAGCAGTGGAGGAGTTTCTAGCACAGATACGCAGTATTTT. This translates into CASSGGVSSTDTQYF.